This TCR beta chain was sequenced in a study of identical twins. Template switching added a universal primer binding site, and final cDNA carried unique molecular identifiers. MiXCR, applied by TCRdb to the 5' RACE reads, yields one record per CDR3 protein. The sample holds around 670,000 distinct CDR3 sequences, 5.5% to 7.5% seen once. With respect to this clonotype: Its specificity is unknown.

Findings of the study overall: Clonotypes of the beta chain that were abundant in cord blood carried fewer insertions (memory repertoires showed none).

The CDR3 extends over 12 amino acids. CDR1 and CDR2 (germline): SGHTA, FQGNSA. Trimming pared 5 bases from V and 5 bases from J, leaving 9 bases between. This clonotype was obtained from a man younger than 35 in good health. Material for sequencing was naive T cells sorted from blood. The chain recombines TRBV7-2 with TRBJ2-5; no firm D call. Here the CDR3 reads CASSARSETQYF. CDR3 DNA: TGTGCCAGCAGCGCCCGAAGTGAGACCCAGTACTTC.